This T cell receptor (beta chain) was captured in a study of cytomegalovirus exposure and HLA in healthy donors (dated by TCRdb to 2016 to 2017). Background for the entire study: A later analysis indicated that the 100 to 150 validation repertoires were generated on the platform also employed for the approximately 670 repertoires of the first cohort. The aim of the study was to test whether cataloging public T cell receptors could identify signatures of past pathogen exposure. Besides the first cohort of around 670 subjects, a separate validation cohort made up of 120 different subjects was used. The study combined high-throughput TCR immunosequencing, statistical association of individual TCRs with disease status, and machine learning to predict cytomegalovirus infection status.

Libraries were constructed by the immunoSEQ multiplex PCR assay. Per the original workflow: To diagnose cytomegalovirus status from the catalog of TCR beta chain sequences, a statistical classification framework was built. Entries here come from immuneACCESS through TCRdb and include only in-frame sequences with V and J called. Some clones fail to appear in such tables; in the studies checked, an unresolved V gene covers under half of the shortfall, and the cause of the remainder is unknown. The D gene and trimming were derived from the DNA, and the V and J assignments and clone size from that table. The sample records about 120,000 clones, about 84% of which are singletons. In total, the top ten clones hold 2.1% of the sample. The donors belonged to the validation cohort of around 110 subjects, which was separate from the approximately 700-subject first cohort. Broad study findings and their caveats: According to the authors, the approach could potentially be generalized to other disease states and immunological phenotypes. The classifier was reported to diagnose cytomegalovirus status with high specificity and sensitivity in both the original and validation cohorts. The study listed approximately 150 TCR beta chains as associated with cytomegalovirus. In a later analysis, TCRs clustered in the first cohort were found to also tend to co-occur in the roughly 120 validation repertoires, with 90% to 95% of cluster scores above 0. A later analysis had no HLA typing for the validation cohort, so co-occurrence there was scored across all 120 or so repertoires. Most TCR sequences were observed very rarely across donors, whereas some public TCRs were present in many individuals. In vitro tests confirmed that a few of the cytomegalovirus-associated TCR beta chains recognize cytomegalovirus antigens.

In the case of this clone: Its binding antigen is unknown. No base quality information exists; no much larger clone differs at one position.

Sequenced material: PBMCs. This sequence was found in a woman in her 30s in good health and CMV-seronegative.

The DNA is TGTGCCAGTACCCCCGGGGGCAATCAGCCCCAGCATTTT. This yields the protein CASTPGGNQPQHF. The sequence joins TRBV19 to TRBJ1-5; the D gene is unclear. The germline V gene (reference sequence) yields LNHDA for CDR1 and SQIVND for CDR2. The junction shows trimming of 7 bases on V and 2 bases on J, plus 9 bases between the germline ends. There are 13 amino acids in the CDR3, from cysteine to phenylalanine inclusive. Left in the record is the CDR3 DNA by itself, 39 bases read in frame from the first base.